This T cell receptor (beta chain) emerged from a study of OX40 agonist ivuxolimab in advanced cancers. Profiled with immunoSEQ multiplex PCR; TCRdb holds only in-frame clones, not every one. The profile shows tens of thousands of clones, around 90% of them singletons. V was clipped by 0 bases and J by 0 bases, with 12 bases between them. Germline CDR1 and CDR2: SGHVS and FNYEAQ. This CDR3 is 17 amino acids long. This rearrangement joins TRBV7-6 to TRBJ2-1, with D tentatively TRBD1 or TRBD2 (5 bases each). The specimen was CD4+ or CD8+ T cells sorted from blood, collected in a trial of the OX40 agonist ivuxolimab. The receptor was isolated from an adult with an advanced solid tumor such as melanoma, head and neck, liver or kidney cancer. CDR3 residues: CASSLAPGQSSYNEQFF. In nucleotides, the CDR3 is TGTGCCAGCAGCTTAGCGCCGGGGCAGAGCTCCTACAATGAGCAGTTCTTC.